There are many counts of the clone carrying this T cell receptor beta chain. What it binds is unknown. With 10-nucleotide random UMIs included, cDNA was synthesized by 5'RACE. The output of every sequencing run, over 160 million TCR-beta sequences, came from 15-18 subjects. TCRdb reanalysed the 5' RACE reads using MiXCR and keeps one entry per CDR3 protein. The top ten hold about 1.3% of the sample, which has 45,000 or so distinct CDR3 sequences, about 13% seen once. The sample originates from a study of neurological immune-mediated disorders. Findings of the study overall: Levels of TCR clonal expansion peaked in HTLV-1-associated myelopathy and reached their lowest in multiple sclerosis, under those of healthy controls.

The unsorted libraries originated from 2 million PBMCs that had been stored at -80 C. The specimen sequenced was PBMCs. This TCR was recovered from a female donor in good health.

The CDR3 sequence is CAWSFGGETQYF. CDR3 bases: TGTGCCTGGAGTTTTGGGGGGGAGACCCAGTACTTC. J is TRBJ2-5 and V is TRBV30; possibly TRBD2 for D (6 bases). The CDR3 consists of 12 residues. Trimming pared 2 bases from V and 5 bases from J, leaving 9 bases between. Looked up from germline, CDR1 is GTSNPN and CDR2 is SVGIG (reference sequence).